Below, one T cell receptor (beta chain) is given with its context. What antigen it recognizes has not been identified. No much larger clone is present one base from it, and per-base qualities are unavailable. This entry comes from a study of CD8 T cells in ankylosing spondylitis (dated by TCRdb to 2016 to 2017). Some background on the complete study: T cell receptor beta repertoires were profiled in healthy donors and ankylosing spondylitis patients so that disease-linked TCR variants could be found. The full study cohort comprised 25 ankylosing spondylitis patients and about 110 healthy donors. Peripheral blood was sampled, and synovial fluid was additionally collected from ankylosing spondylitis patients.

The reads were generated on an Illumina HiSeq 2500. Quantitative 5'-RACE with molecular barcodes was the method used to prepare the TCR beta libraries. Per the source publication's procedure: Disease-linked TCR variants were identified with a new computational method built on a probabilistic model of VDJ rearrangement. The raw public reads went through TCRdb reprocessing: fastp at Q25, MiXCR clone calling, in-frame beta chains kept. Entries that share a CDR3 protein sequence are merged under the most common genes and DNA. TCRdb's processing, not the authors', yielded these V and J calls. Recorded for this sample are 200,000 to 300,000 distinct CDR3 sequences; 10% of them occurred a single time. The top ten constitute 2% to 3% of the sample. Its CDR3 holds 13 amino acids, cysteine through phenylalanine. Just CDR3 DNA is preserved here, 39 bases in frame from base 1. Deletion took 2 bases off V and 8 bases off J, with a span of 9 bases between the germline ends.

General study outcomes and caveats: Some motif variants had previously been reported in the synovial fluid and blood of reactive arthritis patients, which suggests shared mechanisms of disease initiation. The disease-linked clones showed a CD8+ phenotype and occurred at relatively low frequencies in peripheral blood. Blood from ankylosing spondylitis patients appeared to be characterized by a TCR beta motif made up of under ten highly homologous amino acid variants. The disease-linked clones were reported to be significantly enriched in matched synovial fluid samples from ankylosing spondylitis patients.

Sequencing was done on a sample of blood, either unsorted or a sorted T cell fraction (not recorded which). The receptor was derived from a male donor with ankylosing spondylitis or in good health (not recorded which). In this chain, TRBV12-3 or TRBV12-4 is recombined with TRBJ2-2, with the D gene uncertain. Here the CDR3 is given as CASSLKLGGELFF. The sequenced DNA is TGTGCCAGCAGTTTAAAACTGGGAGGGGAGCTGTTTTTT.